Shown below are 8 T cell receptor beta chains from a single sample sequenced in a study of T cell repertoires in cytomegalovirus infection. TCRdb reanalysed the reads using MiXCR and keeps one entry per CDR3 protein. The table records 250,000 or so distinct CDR3 sequences, over 15% of them present only once. Sequencing was performed on CD8+ T cells from PBMCs. These receptors were obtained from a human donor in good health (CMV status not recorded). Some clones in this sample may be carry-over from other donors' samples.

This clonotype was recorded at least ten times. The chain employs TRBV7-2 and TRBJ2-5, with unresolved D. V gave up 5 bases and J gave up 5 bases, with 9 bases separating them. Germline loops: CDR1 SGHTA, CDR2 FQGNSA. This CDR3 has 12 residues. The CDR3 region is CASSAYAETQYF. The CDR3 nucleotides are TGTGCCAGCAGCGCATACGCGGAGACCCAGTACTTC.

This clonotype was recorded many times. The chain links TRBV11-1 to TRBJ2-2; TRBD2 matches 14 bases. CDR3 length: 18 residues. Trimming took 4 bases from V and 4 from J; bases not matched to a gene: 8. CDR1 and CDR2 (germline): SGHAT, FQDESV (reference sequence). The CDR3 DNA is TGTGCCAGCAGCTCGGGACTAGCGGGGGTACTGGGCACCGGGGAGCTGTTTTTT. Protein sequence: CASSSGLAGVLGTGELFF.

This clonotype was counted many times. The J gene is TRBJ2-1, the V gene TRBV6-6; D is uncertain. There are 14 residues in the CDR3. Germline CDR1 reads MNHNY; CDR2 reads SVGAGI (reference sequence). V was pared by 0 bases and J by 3 bases, with 6 bases between. DNA for the CDR3: TGTGCCAGCAGTTACTCTGCAGACTACAATGAGCAGTTCTTC. It yields the protein CASSYSADYNEQFF.

This clonotype was found many times. The genes are TRBV28 and TRBJ1-6; 9 bases line up with TRBD1. With 4 bases clipped from V and 4 bases from J, the junction kept 2 bases outside the gene matches. CDR1 and CDR2 (germline): MDHEN, SYDVKM. This CDR3 contains 15 residues. CDR3 sequence: CASSSTGGYNSPLHF. The CDR3, as DNA: TGTGCCAGCAGTTCGACAGGGGGTTATAATTCACCCCTCCACTTT.

The chain joins TRBV6-2 or TRBV6-3 to TRBJ2-7; the D gene could be TRBD1 or TRBD2 (5 bases each). Per germline, CDR1 MNHEY and CDR2 SVGEGT. The length of the CDR3 is 15 residues. Trimming took 4 bases from V and 0 from J, leaving 13 bases between them. CDR3 loop: CASSSGPRSSYEQYF. CDR3 bases: TGTGCCAGCAGTTCGGGACCGCGAAGCTCCTACGAGCAGTACTTC.

This clonotype was seen ten or more times. The chain links TRBV6-2 or TRBV6-3 to TRBJ2-7; D gene ambiguous. From germline, CDR1 is MNHEY and CDR2 SVGEGT. This CDR3 spans 17 amino acids. Trimming removed 0 bases at V and 5 bases at J, with 20 bases between. The CDR3, as DNA: TGTGCCAGCAGTTACTCGACGTTAGGGTCCCATTCGAACGAGCAGTACTTC. Its protein product is CASSYSTLGSHSNEQYF.

The chain recombines TRBV6-6 with TRBJ1-5; D gene uncertain. Trimming left V 4 bases short and J 5 bases short, with 12 bases between. Germline loops: CDR1 MNHNY, CDR2 SVGAGI (reference sequence). There are 14 residues in the CDR3. For the CDR3, the DNA is TGTGCCAGCAGTTTCTGGCCGAACGATCAGCCCCAGCATTTT. Protein: CASSFWPNDQPQHF.

The chain links TRBV4-1 to TRBJ2-1, with D perhaps matching TRBD2 (6 bases). The CDR3 is 15 residues long. V gave up 0 bases and J gave up 4 bases, with 10 bases separating them. Germline CDR1 reads MGHRA; CDR2 reads YSYEKL. CDR3 region: CASSQDQTSYNEQFF. The CDR3 bases are TGCGCCAGCAGCCAAGATCAGACTAGTTACAATGAGCAGTTCTTC.